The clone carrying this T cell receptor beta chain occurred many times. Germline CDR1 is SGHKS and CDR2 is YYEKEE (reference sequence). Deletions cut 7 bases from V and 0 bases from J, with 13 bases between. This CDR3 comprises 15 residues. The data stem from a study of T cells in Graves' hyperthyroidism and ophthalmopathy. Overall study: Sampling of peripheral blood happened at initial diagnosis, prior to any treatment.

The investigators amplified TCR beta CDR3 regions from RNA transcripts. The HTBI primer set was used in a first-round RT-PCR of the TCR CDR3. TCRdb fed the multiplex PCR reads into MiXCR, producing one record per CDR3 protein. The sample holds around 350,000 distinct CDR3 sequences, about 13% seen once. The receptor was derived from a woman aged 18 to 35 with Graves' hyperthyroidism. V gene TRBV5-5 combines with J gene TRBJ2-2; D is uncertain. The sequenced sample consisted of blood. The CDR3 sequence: CASGPSAANTGELFF. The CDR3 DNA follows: TGTGCCAGCGGACCCTCAGCAGCGAACACCGGGGAGCTGTTTTTT. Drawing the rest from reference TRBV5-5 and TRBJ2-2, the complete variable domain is DAGVTQSPTHLIKTRGQQVTLRCSPISGHKSVSWYQQVLGQGPQFIFQYYEKEERGRGNFPDRFSARQFPNYSSELNVNALLLGDSALYLCASGPSAANTGELFFGEGSRLTVL.